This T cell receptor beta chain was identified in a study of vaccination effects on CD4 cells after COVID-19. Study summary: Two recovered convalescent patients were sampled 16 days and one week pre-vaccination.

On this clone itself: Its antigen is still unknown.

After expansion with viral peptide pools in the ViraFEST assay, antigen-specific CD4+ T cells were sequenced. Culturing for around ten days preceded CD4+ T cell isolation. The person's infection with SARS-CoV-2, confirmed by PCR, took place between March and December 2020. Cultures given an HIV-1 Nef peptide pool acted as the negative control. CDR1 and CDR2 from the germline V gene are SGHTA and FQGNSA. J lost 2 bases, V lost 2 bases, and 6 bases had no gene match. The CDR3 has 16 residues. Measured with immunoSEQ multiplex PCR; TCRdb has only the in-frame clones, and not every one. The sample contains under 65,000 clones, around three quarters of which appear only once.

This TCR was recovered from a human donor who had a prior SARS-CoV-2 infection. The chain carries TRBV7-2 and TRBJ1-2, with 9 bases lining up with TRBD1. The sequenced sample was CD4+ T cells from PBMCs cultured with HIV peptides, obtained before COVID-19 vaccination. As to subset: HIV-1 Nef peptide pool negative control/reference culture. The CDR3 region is CASSLISGTGNYGYTF. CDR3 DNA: TGTGCCAGCAGCTTAATTTCGGGGACAGGGAACTATGGCTACACCTTC.